The 29 T cell receptor beta chains below were found in one sample sequenced in a study of T cells expressing NK-cell markers. Using the 5' RACE reads, TCRdb records one entry per CDR3 protein without DNA. The sample's table shows around 550,000 distinct CDR3 sequences. Sequenced material: blood T cells: a sorted CD56 or NKG2C T cell subset, CD4+ or CD8+ T cells, or bulk PBMC T cells (not recorded which). The receptors come from a man younger than 30 in good health.

The chain has TRBV28 and TRBJ2-7; TCRdb picks TRBD1, but there is no DNA to check that call. The length of the CDR3 is 14 residues. Germline assignment: CDR1 MDHEN and CDR2 SYDVKM. The CDR3 loop reads CASSFGQGVPEQYF. The full variable domain, in which reference TRBV28 and TRBJ2-7 provide the parts outside the CDR3, is DVKVTQSSRYLVKRTGEKVFLECVQDMDHENMFWYRQDPGLGLRLIYFSYDVKMKEKGDIPEGYSVSREKKERFSLILESASTNQTSMYLCASSFGQGVPEQYFGPGTRLTVT.

The CDR3 sequence: CSVGTLSGDTQYF. The chain couples TRBV29-1 to TRBJ2-3; TCRdb's D gene call, TRBD1, goes unchecked for lack of DNA. CDR1 and CDR2 (germline): SQVTM, ANQGSEA. The CDR3 spans 13 residues.

The rearrangement joins TRBV15 to TRBJ2-7. This CDR3 has 13 amino acids. CDR1 LNHNV and CDR2 YYDKDF come from the germline V gene (reference sequence). CDR3 in amino acids: CATALSHTYEQYF.

The chain links TRBV20-1 to TRBJ1-3; TCRdb's D call of TRBD1 is untestable without DNA. CDR3 length: 14 residues. Germline loops: CDR1 DFQATT, CDR2 SNEGSKA (reference sequence). The CDR3 sequence is CSARDRWDGDTIYF.

CDR3 sequence reads: CSAGDRNQETQYF. This chain connects TRBV20-1 to TRBJ2-5; TCRdb lists TRBD1, though no DNA is available to test this call. The CDR3 totals 13 residues. Per germline, CDR1 DFQATT and CDR2 SNEGSKA (reference sequence).

The rearrangement joins TRBV11-2 to TRBJ1-2; TCRdb lists TRBD1, though no DNA is available to test this call. Germline V gene sequence: CDR1 SGHAT, CDR2 FQNNGV. The CDR3 has 15 residues. The CDR3 is CASSLVRQGISGYTF.

V and J are TRBV4-1 and TRBJ2-5; the D gene TCRdb calls, TRBD2, cannot be checked with no DNA. There are 16 residues in the CDR3. Germline lookup yields CDR1 MGHRA and CDR2 YSYEKL. The CDR3 sequence: CASSHRTSGRWETQYF.

This chain connects TRBV7-2 to TRBJ2-7. The CDR3 is 13 residues long. Looked up from germline, CDR1 is SGHTA and CDR2 is FQGNSA. CDR3 amino acids: CASRLAGAWEQYF.

The V and J genes are TRBV7-6 and TRBJ2-7. The germline V gene has CDR1 SGHVS and CDR2 FNYEAQ. The CDR3 is made up of 14 amino acids. This CDR3 is CASSATEYSYEQYF.

The CDR3 here is CASRGRGRDRVSDTQYF. V is TRBV4-2 and J is TRBJ2-3; the TCRdb D gene call, TRBD1, has no DNA to confirm it. Germline CDR1 and CDR2: LGHNA and YNFKEQ. This CDR3 region has 17 residues.

The chain employs TRBV30 and TRBJ1-1. CDR3 size: 12 residues. Germline V lookup: CDR1 GTSNPN, CDR2 SVGIG (reference sequence). This CDR3 is CAWRDGNTEAFF.

This chain uses TRBV30 with TRBJ1-3; TCRdb proposes TRBD1, but this gene call is untestable without DNA. The CDR3 length is 16 residues. Germline values: CDR1 GTSNPN, CDR2 SVGIG (reference sequence). The CDR3 is CAWSPRKDNNRNTIYF.

The chain recombines TRBV21-1 with TRBJ2-1; the TRBD2 assignment by TCRdb is unverifiable without DNA. TRBV21-1 is deemed a pseudogene. The CDR3 length is 16 residues. The CDR3 reads CASSKARLPWGNEQFF.

The chain is built from TRBV10-3 and TRBJ1-4; TCRdb's D call of TRBD1 is untestable without DNA. The CDR3 length is 15 residues. Germline CDR1 reads ENHRY; CDR2 reads SYGVKD. The CDR3 region is CAISESAGVLEKLFF.

CDR3: CASSFKTSGRNEQFF. The V call is TRBV12-3 or TRBV12-4, the J call TRBJ2-1; no DNA is available, so the TRBD2 call from TCRdb remains unchecked. This CDR3 has 15 residues.

The chain combines TRBV4-3 with TRBJ2-3; TCRdb's D call of TRBD2 is untestable without DNA. CDR3 length: 20 amino acids. Germline CDR1 is LGHNA and CDR2 is YSLEER. CDR3 protein: CASSQDAGLAGAPYLDTQYF.

V is TRBV28 and J is TRBJ2-7; TCRdb's assignment of TRBD1 cannot be checked, as there is no DNA. This CDR3 spans 13 amino acids. Germline lookup yields CDR1 MDHEN and CDR2 SYDVKM. The CDR3 is CASEGLSSYEQYF.

The V gene is TRBV6-5, the J gene TRBJ2-1; TCRdb's assignment of TRBD1 cannot be checked, as there is no DNA. The V gene's germline CDR1 is MNHEY and CDR2 SVGAGI. This CDR3 is built from 16 residues. CDR3 residues: CASSSTGTGVADEQFF.

The chain has TRBV6-2 or TRBV6-3 and TRBJ2-6; TCRdb lists TRBD1, though no DNA is available to test this call. The CDR3 has 18 amino acids. Germline CDR1 and CDR2: MNHEY and SVGEGT. Here the CDR3 reads CASRTLQGSYSGANVLTF.

The V and J genes are TRBV12-3 or TRBV12-4 and TRBJ1-5. The CDR3 is made up of 14 amino acids. The chain's CDR3 is CASSLIGPTMERHF.

This rearrangement joins TRBV7-8 to TRBJ1-5. Germline V CDR1 and CDR2: SGHVS, FQNEAQ. The length of the CDR3 is 16 residues. CDR3 region: CASSKDGEGVYQPQHF.

The chain is built from TRBV20-1 and TRBJ2-7; TCRdb's D call, TRBD2, is unchecked because there is no DNA. Looked up from germline, CDR1 is DFQATT and CDR2 is SNEGSKA (reference sequence). CDR3 length: 17 residues. The CDR3 spells CSARGPAGGPTSYEQYF.

This CDR3 reads CASSQDLGAGQYF. The V gene is TRBV4-3, the J gene TRBJ2-3. The CDR3 has 13 residues. The germline gives CDR1 LGHNA, CDR2 YSLEER.

This chain uses TRBV12-3 or TRBV12-4 with TRBJ2-1; there is no DNA to check the TCRdb D call of TRBD2. CDR3 length equals 15 residues. CDR3 region: CASRPRGGSVNEQFF.

The chain recombines TRBV7-2 with TRBJ2-5. The V gene's germline CDR1 is SGHTA and CDR2 FQGNSA. This CDR3 spans 14 amino acids. The CDR3 protein is CASSVSGLIETQYF. Using reference TRBV7-2 and TRBJ2-5 for the parts outside the CDR3, the full variable domain is GAGVSQSPSNKVTEKGKDVELRCDPISGHTALYWYRQSLGQGLEFLIYFQGNSAPDKSGLPSDRFSAERTGGSVSTLTIQRTQQEDSAVYLCASSVSGLIETQYFGPGTRLLVL.

The chain uses TRBV19 and TRBJ2-2. The V gene's germline CDR1 is LNHDA and CDR2 SQIVND (reference sequence). The CDR3 length is 14 residues. CDR3 sequence: CASSITRYPGELFF.

V is TRBV29-1 and J is TRBJ1-5; as DNA is missing, the TRBD1 call by TCRdb cannot be tested. CDR3 length: 13 amino acids. CDR1 is SQVTM and CDR2 is ANQGSEA in the germline V gene. The CDR3 loop is CSVTGQQNQPQHF.

The chain joins TRBV6-2 or TRBV6-3 to TRBJ2-3; TCRdb selects TRBD1, and the lack of DNA leaves this call unchecked. The CDR3 totals 15 residues. Germline CDR1 MNHEY, CDR2 SVGEGT. The CDR3 protein is CASINRDRSTDTQYF.

V and J are TRBV9 and TRBJ2-1; TCRdb outputs TRBD1, but without DNA this stays unchecked. The CDR3 spans 16 residues. From germline, CDR1 is SGDLS and CDR2 YYNGEE. The CDR3 sequence is CASSPNHREIGNEQFF.